Below, one T cell receptor (beta chain) is given with its context. The antigen remains unidentified. This CDR3 contains 16 residues. Germline values: CDR1 LGHNA, CDR2 YSLEER. V shed 0 bases and J shed 0 bases, with 6 bases lying between them. Each CDR3 protein gets one entry after TCRdb re-called the 5' RACE reads with MiXCR. The sample records tens of thousands of distinct CDR3 sequences, about 7% being singletons. This sample was included in a study of T-cell memory formation after mild COVID-19. Findings and caveats of the study: Researchers found some responding clones in pre-infection memory, a sign that cross-reactive memory joined. Among contracting clones, CD4+ were mainly CM/EM and CD8+ enriched in EMRA.

Sequences were obtained from PBMCs or a T cell subset sorted from them (not recorded which). The receptor was isolated from a young man who had mild COVID-19 (a few samples of this study predate the infection). Cell type and time point are not known. The chain links TRBV4-3 to TRBJ1-6; no clear D. The CDR3 bases are TGCGCCAGCAGCCAAGATGTGAGCTCCTATAATTCACCCCTCCACTTT. The encoded protein is CASSQDVSSYNSPLHF.